The 9 T cell receptor beta chains below all came from one sample that was sequenced in a study of technical replicates of blood from several donors. Profiled with immunoSEQ multiplex PCR; TCRdb holds only in-frame clones, not every one. The table includes fewer than 90,000 clones, 94% detected once. The sequenced sample consisted of T cells isolated from PBMCs. These receptors came from a human donor in good health.

The chain links TRBV6-6 to TRBJ2-7; a weak D match, TRBD1 (6 bases). This CDR3 has 12 amino acids. Germline assignment: CDR1 MNHNY and CDR2 SVGAGI (reference sequence). V lost 11 bases, J lost 4 bases, and 15 bases lay in between. The CDR3 nucleotides read TGTGCCTCCGTGGGGGCAGGGTACGAGCAGTACTTC. It codes for CASVGAGYEQYF.

The chain is built from TRBV2 and TRBJ1-2; perhaps TRBD1 as D (6 bases). CDR3 length: 18 residues. V lost 6 bases and J lost 0, with 23 bases in between. CDR1 is SNHLY, CDR2 FYNNEI, per germline. DNA for the CDR3: TGTGCCAGCAGCACGGACAGCCCCAGCAGCTCAACTAACTATGGCTACACCTTC. Its translation is CASSTDSPSSSTNYGYTF.

The chain has TRBV7-2 and TRBJ1-5; D is perhaps TRBD1 (6 bases). The V gene's germline CDR1 is SGHTA and CDR2 FQGNSA. This CDR3 contains 15 residues. V gave up 1 base and J gave up 6 bases, with 13 bases separating them. CDR3 coding DNA: TGTGCCAGCAGCTTAGTGCCAGGGGTGGGTCAGCCCCAGCATTTT. Its protein product is CASSLVPGVGQPQHF. Using reference TRBV7-2 and TRBJ1-5 for the parts outside the CDR3, the full variable domain is GAGVSQSPSNKVTEKGKDVELRCDPISGHTALYWYRQSLGQGLEFLIYFQGNSAPDKSGLPSDRFSAERTGGSVSTLTIQRTQQEDSAVYLCASSLVPGVGQPQHFGDGTRLSIL.

The chain joins TRBV18 to TRBJ2-3, with 7 bases lining up with TRBD1. Germline V gives CDR1 KGHSH, CDR2 LQKENI. The CDR3 loop spans 14 amino acids. V lost 7 bases and J lost 0; bases outside the gene matches: 4. This CDR3 reads CASWQGQSTDTQYF. In DNA form, the CDR3 reads TGTGCCAGCTGGCAGGGACAGAGCACAGATACGCAGTATTTT.

This chain links TRBV19 with TRBJ2-3; 9 bases agree with TRBD1. The trim removed 1 base at V and 4 bases at J, leaving 6 bases unmatched. This CDR3 is built from 16 residues. The germline V gene has CDR1 LNHDA and CDR2 SQIVND (reference sequence). The CDR3, as DNA: TGTGCCAGTAGTATAGGGTGGACAGGGGTTGCAGATACGCAGTATTTT. As protein: CASSIGWTGVADTQYF.

The rearrangement links TRBV5-1 to TRBJ1-6; D gene uncertain. Trimming took off 4 bases at V and 10 bases at J, with 15 bases between the two ends. Germline V gives CDR1 SGHRS, CDR2 YFSETQ. The CDR3 runs 14 residues. DNA of the CDR3: TGCGCCAGCAGCGAGGATCCCGGTGGGTCACCCCTCCACTTT. This sequence encodes CASSEDPGGSPLHF.

The chain joins TRBV14 to TRBJ2-7; TRBD1 matches at 11 bases. This CDR3 contains 15 residues. The ends lost 4 bases at V and 5 bases at J; junction bases unmatched: 7. The V gene's germline CDR1 is SGHDN and CDR2 FVKESK. The CDR3: CASSLGQGEINEQYF. The CDR3 region has the DNA TGTGCCAGCAGCCTGGGACAGGGGGAGATTAACGAGCAGTACTTC.

This chain connects TRBV27 to TRBJ2-7; TRBD1 is a possible D gene (5 bases). V was pared by 8 bases and J by 5 bases, with 19 bases between. Per the germline V gene, CDR1 is MNHEY and CDR2 is SMNVEV (reference sequence). The CDR3 is 14 amino acids. The CDR3 spells CASGQIHQGNEQYF. The DNA of the CDR3 is TGTGCCAGCGGTCAAATTCATCAGGGCAACGAGCAGTACTTC.

The chain employs TRBV5-4 and TRBJ2-3; 13 nucleotides line up with TRBD2. Germline values: CDR1 SGHNT, CDR2 YYREEE (reference sequence). The CDR3 has 15 residues. V trimming: 4 bases; J trimming: 5 bases; junction bases outside the gene matches: 4. The CDR3 region has the DNA TGTGCCAGCAGCCCACGGACTAGCGGGAGAGATACGCAGTATTTT. Its translation is CASSPRTSGRDTQYF.